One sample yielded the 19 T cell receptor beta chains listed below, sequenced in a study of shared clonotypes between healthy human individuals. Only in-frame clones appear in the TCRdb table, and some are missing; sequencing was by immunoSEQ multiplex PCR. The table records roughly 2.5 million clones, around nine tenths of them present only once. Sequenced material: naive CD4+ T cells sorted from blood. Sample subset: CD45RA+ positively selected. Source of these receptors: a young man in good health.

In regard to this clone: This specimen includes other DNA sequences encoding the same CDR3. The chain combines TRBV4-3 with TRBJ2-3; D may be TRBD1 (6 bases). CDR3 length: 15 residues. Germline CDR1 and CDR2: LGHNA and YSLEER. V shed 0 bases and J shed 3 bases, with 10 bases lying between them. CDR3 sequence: CASSQEGARTDTQYF. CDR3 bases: TGCGCCAGCAGCCAAGAGGGGGCGCGAACAGATACGCAGTATTTT.

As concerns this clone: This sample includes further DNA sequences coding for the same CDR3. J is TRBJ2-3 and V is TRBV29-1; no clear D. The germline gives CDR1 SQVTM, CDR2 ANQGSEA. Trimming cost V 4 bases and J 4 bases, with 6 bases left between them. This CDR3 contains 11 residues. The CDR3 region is CSVGGPDTQYF. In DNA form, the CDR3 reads TGCAGCGTTGGTGGGCCAGATACGCAGTATTTT.

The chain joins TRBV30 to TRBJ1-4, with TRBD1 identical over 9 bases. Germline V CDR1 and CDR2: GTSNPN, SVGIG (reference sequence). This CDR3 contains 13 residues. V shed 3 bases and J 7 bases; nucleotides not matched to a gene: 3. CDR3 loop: CAWSGTGIEKLFF. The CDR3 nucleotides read TGTGCCTGGAGCGGGACAGGGATTGAAAAACTGTTTTTT.

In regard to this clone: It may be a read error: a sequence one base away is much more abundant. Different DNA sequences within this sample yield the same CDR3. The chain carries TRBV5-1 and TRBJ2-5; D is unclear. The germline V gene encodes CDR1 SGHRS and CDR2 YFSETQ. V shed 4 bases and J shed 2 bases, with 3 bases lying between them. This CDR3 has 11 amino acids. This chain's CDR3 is CASSLQETQYF. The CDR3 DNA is TGCGCCAGCAGCCTACAAGAGACCCAGTACTTC. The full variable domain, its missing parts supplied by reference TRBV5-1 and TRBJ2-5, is KAGVTQTPRYLIKTRGQQVTLSCSPISGHRSVSWYQQTPGQGLQFLFEYFSETQRNKGNFPGRFSGRQFSNSRSEMNVSTLELGDSALYLCASSLQETQYFGPGTRLLVL.

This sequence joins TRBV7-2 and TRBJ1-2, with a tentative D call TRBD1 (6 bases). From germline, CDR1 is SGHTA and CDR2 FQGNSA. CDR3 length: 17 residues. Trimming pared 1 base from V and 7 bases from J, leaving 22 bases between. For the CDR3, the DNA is TGTGCCAGCAGCTTAGGGACCTGGACAGTCAAATCAACTGGCTACACCTTC. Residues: CASSLGTWTVKSTGYTF.

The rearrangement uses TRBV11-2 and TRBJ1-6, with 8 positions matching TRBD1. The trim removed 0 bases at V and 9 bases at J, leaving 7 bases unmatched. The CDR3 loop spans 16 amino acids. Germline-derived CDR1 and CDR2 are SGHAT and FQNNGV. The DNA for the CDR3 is TGTGCCAGCAGCTTAGAAAGGGGACAGGCGATTTCACCCCTCCACTTT. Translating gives CASSLERGQAISPLHF.

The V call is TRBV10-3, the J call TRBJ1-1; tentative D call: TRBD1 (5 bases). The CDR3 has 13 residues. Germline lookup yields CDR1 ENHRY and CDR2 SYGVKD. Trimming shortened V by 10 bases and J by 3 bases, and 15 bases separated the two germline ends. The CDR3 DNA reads TGTGCCACCGCGGGACTTCGAGACACTGAAGCTTTCTTT. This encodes CATAGLRDTEAFF.

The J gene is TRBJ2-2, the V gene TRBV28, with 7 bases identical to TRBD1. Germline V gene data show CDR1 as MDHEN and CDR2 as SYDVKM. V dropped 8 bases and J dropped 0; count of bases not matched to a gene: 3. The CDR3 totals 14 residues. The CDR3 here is CASSGTANTGELFF. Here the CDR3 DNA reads TGTGCCAGCTCGGGGACAGCGAACACCGGGGAGCTGTTTTTT.

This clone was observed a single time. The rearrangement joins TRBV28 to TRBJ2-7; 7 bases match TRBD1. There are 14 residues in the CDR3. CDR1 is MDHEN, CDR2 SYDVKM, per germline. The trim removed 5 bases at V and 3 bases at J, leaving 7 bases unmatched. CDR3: CASSRGQARYEQYF. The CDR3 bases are TGTGCCAGCAGTCGAGGACAGGCCCGCTACGAGCAGTACTTC.

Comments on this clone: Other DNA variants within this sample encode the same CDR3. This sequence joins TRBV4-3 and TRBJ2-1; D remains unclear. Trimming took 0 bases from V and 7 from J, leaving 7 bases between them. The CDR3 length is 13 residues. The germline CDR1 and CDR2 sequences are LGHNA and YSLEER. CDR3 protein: CASSQEMGNEQFF. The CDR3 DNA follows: TGCGCCAGCAGCCAAGAAATGGGGAATGAGCAGTTCTTC.

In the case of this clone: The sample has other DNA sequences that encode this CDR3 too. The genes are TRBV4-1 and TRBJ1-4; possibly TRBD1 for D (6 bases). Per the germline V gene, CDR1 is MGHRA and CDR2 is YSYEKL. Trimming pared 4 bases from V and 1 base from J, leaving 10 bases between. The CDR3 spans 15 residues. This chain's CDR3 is CASSPQTGTNEKLFF. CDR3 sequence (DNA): TGCGCCAGCAGCCCGCAGACAGGAACTAATGAAAAACTGTTTTTT.

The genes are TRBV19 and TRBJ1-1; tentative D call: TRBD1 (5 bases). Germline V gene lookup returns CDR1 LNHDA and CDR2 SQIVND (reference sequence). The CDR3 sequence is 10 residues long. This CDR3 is CAAGTTEAFF. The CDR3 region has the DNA TGTGCTGCCGGGACCACTGAAGCTTTCTTT.

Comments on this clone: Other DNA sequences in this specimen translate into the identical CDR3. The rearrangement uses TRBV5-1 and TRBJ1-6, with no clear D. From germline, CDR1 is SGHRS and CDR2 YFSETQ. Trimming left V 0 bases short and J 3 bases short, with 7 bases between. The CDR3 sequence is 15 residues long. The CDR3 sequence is CASSLGQVYNSPLHF. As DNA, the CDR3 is TGCGCCAGCAGCTTGGGTCAGGTCTATAATTCACCCCTCCACTTT.

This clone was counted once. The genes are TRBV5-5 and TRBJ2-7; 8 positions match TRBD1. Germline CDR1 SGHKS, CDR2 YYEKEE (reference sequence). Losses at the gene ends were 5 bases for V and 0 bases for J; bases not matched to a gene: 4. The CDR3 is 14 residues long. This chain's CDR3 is CASRNRGVSYEQYF. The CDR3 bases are TGTGCCAGCAGGAACAGGGGGGTCTCCTACGAGCAGTACTTC.

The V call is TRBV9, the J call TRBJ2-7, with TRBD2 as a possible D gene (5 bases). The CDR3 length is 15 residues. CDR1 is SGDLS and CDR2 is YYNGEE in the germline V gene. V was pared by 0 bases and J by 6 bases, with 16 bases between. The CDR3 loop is CASSVENSAAAEQYF. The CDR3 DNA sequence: TGTGCCAGCAGCGTAGAAAATAGCGCCGCCGCCGAGCAGTACTTC.

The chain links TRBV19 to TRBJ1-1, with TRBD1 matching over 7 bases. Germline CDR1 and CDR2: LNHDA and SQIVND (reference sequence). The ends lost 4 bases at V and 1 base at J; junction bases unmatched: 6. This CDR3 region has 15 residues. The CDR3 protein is CASSNPRTGNTEAFF. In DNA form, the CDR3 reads TGTGCCAGTAGTAACCCTCGGACAGGGAACACTGAAGCTTTCTTT.

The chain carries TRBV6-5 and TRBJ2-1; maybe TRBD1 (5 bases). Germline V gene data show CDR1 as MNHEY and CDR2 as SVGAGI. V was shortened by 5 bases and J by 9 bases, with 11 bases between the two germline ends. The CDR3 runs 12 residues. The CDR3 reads CASSPSQGEQFF. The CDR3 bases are TGTGCCAGCAGTCCCTCTCAGGGTGAGCAGTTCTTC.

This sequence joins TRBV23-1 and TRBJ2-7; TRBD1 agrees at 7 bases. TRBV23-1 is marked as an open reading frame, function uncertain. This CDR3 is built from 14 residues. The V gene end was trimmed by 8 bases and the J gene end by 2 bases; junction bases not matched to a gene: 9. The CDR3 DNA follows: TGCGCCAGCCGTACCGGGACAGATCCCTACGAGCAGTACTTC. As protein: CASRTGTDPYEQYF.

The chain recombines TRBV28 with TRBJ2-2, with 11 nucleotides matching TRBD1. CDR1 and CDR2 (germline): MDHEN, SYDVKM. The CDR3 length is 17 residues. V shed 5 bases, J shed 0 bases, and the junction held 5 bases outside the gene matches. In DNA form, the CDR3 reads TGTGCCAGCAGTGCTGGACAGGGGGCCTCGAACACCGGGGAGCTGTTTTTT. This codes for CASSAGQGASNTGELFF.